The sequence of this TCR beta chain was determined in a study of blood T cell repertoires in COVID-19. TCRdb's copy holds only in-frame clones and misses some; the assay was immunoSEQ multiplex PCR. The sample shows some 61,000 clones, 89% of them seen only once. CDR3 length equals 15 residues. This TCR derives from a man aged 55-75 years with acute or convalescent COVID-19. The source material was peripheral blood. The chain is built from TRBV21-1 and TRBJ1-4. TRBV21-1 counts as a pseudogene. The CDR3 is CASSTFPPLCEKLFF. Written as DNA, the CDR3 is TGTGCCAGCAGCACTTTCCCCCCCTTATGTGAAAAACTGTTTTTT.